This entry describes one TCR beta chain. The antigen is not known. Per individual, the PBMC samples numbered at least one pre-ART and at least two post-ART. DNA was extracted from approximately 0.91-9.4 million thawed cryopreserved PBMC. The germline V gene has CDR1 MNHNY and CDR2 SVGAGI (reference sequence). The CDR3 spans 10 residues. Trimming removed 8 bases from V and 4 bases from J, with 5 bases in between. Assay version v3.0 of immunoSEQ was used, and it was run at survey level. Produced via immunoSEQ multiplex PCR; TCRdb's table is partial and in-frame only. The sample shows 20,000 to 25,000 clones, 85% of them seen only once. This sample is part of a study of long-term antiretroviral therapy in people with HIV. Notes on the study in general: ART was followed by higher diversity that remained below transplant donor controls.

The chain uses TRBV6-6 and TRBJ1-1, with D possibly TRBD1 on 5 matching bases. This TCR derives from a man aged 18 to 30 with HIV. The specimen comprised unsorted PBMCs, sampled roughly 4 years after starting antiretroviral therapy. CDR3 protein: CASGATEAFF. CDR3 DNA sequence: TGTGCCAGCGGGGCCACTGAAGCTTTCTTT.